This T cell receptor beta chain was identified during a study of blood T cell repertoires in COVID-19. Study information: From the United States, Italy and Spain came samples of acute and convalescent COVID-19. The cDNA or gDNA used as material had been derived from T cells, B-cell-depleted T cells, or PBMCs.

The CDR3 runs to 15 residues. J gave up 2 bases and V 3 bases, and 6 bases lay outside the gene matches. Looked up from germline, CDR1 is SGHAT and CDR2 is FQNNGV. Study processing details: Quantification of nucleated cells was approximated via reference gene primer amplification. The table came from immunoSEQ multiplex PCR; TCRdb's copy has only in-frame clones and leaves some out. That table is the source of V, J and clone size, and D and trimming were worked out from the DNA. The sample records fewer than 150,000 clones, 75% to 90% being singletons. Specimen: peripheral blood. This receptor was identified in a human donor in a cohort sampled during active COVID-19. J is TRBJ2-5 and V is TRBV11-2; TRBD1 matches 7 bases. The CDR3 protein is CASSFRGQRQETQYF. The DNA of the CDR3 is TGTGCCAGCAGCTTTAGGGGACAGAGACAAGAGACCCAGTACTTC.